One and the same sample provided the 16 T cell receptor beta chains below, sequenced in a study of regulatory T cells in long-lasting Graves disease. Described time point: newly diagnosed GD, antithyroid drugs for less than 3 months. PBMC RNA was the source of the TCR library. iRepertoire HTBI primers and Arm-PCR of CDR3 regions built TCR beta libraries. TCRdb analysed the multiplex PCR reads with MiXCR anew, one entry per CDR3 protein. The data hold about 370,000 distinct CDR3 sequences, with around 15% observed a single time. Sequencing was performed on peripheral blood mononuclear cells (PBMCs), taken at new diagnosis, from a patient treated with antithyroid drugs. All receptors come from a female donor with Graves disease.

The chain is built from TRBV19 and TRBJ1-1; TRBD1 matches at 7 bases. CDR3 length equals 15 residues. V shed 5 bases and J 4 bases; nucleotides not matched to a gene: 10. Germline CDR1 is LNHDA and CDR2 is SQIVND (reference sequence). The CDR3: CASSLWTGAATEAFF. CDR3 in DNA: TGTGCCAGTAGTCTTTGGACAGGAGCCGCCACTGAAGCTTTCTTT.

The chain is built from TRBV4-2 and TRBJ2-2, with D perhaps given as TRBD1 or TRBD2 (5 bases each). Trimming removed 0 bases at V and 6 bases at J, with 20 bases between. Germline-derived CDR1 and CDR2 are LGHNA and YNFKEQ. The CDR3 is 18 residues long. CDR3 sequence (DNA): TGTGCCAGCAGCCAAGATGAGGGGAGCGCAGGGACCGCCGGGGAGCTGTTTTTT. Its protein is CASSQDEGSAGTAGELFF.

V usage is TRBV6-9 and J usage is TRBJ1-1; the D gene is possibly TRBD1 (6 bases). CDR1 is MNHGY and CDR2 is SVAAGI in the germline V gene. The CDR3 spans 16 residues. V lost 3 bases and J lost 1, with 15 bases in between. Here the CDR3 reads CASSYLRDTRNTEAFF. CDR3 bases: TGTGCCAGCAGTTACTTACGGGACACCCGGAACACTGAAGCTTTCTTT.

This clonotype came up many times. The chain recombines TRBV3-1 with TRBJ1-6, with 7 bases lining up with TRBD1. J was trimmed by 12 bases and V by 3 bases; bases with no gene match: 8. This CDR3 spans 14 amino acids. Germline assignment: CDR1 LGHDT and CDR2 YNNKEL (reference sequence). The CDR3 protein is CASSQGTVGIPLHF. The CDR3 bases are TGTGCCAGCAGCCAGGGGACAGTTGGAATACCCCTCCACTTT.

This clonotype showed up many times. The chain carries TRBV5-1 and TRBJ2-5, with D perhaps TRBD2 (6 bases). V gave up 0 bases and J gave up 4 bases, with 10 bases separating them. CDR3 length: 14 amino acids. The germline CDR1 and CDR2 sequences are SGHRS and YFSETQ. The CDR3 DNA sequence: TGCGCCAGCAGCTTGGTGGAGGGTGGAGAGACCCAGTACTTC. It codes for CASSLVEGGETQYF.

This clonotype was seen many times. A read error may account for a junction end that differs from germline. For the CDR3, the DNA is TGTGCCAGCAATATTAGGCCCGGGACTGAAGCTTTTTTT. Amino acid sequence: CASNIRPGTEAFF. J is TRBJ1-1 and V is TRBV16; TRBD1 is a possible D gene (5 bases). The length of the CDR3 is 13 residues. Germline V gene lookup returns CDR1 KGHSY and CDR2 FQNENV.

This clonotype came up many times. The chain is built from TRBV2 and TRBJ2-7, with unresolved D. Germline CDR1 is SNHLY and CDR2 is FYNNEI. Trimming shortened V by 9 bases and J by 1 base, and 13 bases separated the two germline ends. This CDR3 has 13 amino acids. The CDR3 is CASRGGVSYEQYF. The CDR3 nucleotides are TGTGCCAGTAGAGGTGGAGTATCCTACGAGCAGTACTTC.

This clonotype showed up many times. The chain employs TRBV28 and TRBJ2-7; 9 positions match TRBD1. The CDR3 extends over 14 amino acids. The V gene's germline CDR1 is MDHEN and CDR2 SYDVKM. V dropped 6 bases and J dropped 3; count of bases not matched to a gene: 6. This CDR3 reads CASSGTGINYEQYF. The CDR3, as DNA: TGTGCCAGCAGCGGGACAGGGATAAACTACGAGCAGTACTTC.

The J gene is TRBJ2-7, the V gene TRBV18, with TRBD2 matching 8 bases. Trimming at V came to 2 bases and at J to 1 base, leaving 7 bases not matched to a gene. The length of the CDR3 is 16 residues. Germline V gene sequence: CDR1 KGHSH, CDR2 LQKENI. CDR3 bases: TGTGCCAGCTCACCAAGTCTAGCGGGCGGTTCCTACGAGCAGTACTTC. This sequence encodes CASSPSLAGGSYEQYF.

This clonotype was seen repeatedly, ten times or more. The chain uses TRBV6-1 and TRBJ1-1, with D possibly matching TRBD1 (5 bases). This CDR3 comprises 13 residues. Trimming pared 7 bases from V and 0 bases from J, leaving 9 bases between. Germline lookup yields CDR1 MNHNS and CDR2 SASEGT. In DNA, the CDR3 is TGTGCCAGCATGAGGGGCCTGAACACTGAAGCTTTCTTT. It specifies CASMRGLNTEAFF.

This clonotype was counted many times. This rearrangement joins TRBV5-6 to TRBJ2-3; TRBD2 aligns across 9 bases. This CDR3 is 18 amino acids long. Germline values: CDR1 SGHDT, CDR2 YYEEEE. V gave up 3 bases and J gave up 2 bases; unmatched junction bases: 13. CDR3 sequence: CASSWGGRLADLTDTQYF. Here the CDR3 DNA reads TGTGCCAGCAGCTGGGGGGGAAGACTAGCGGATCTCACAGATACGCAGTATTTT.

V is TRBV20-1 and J is TRBJ2-1, with D perhaps matching TRBD2 (5 bases). The CDR3 runs 13 residues. Germline CDR1 is DFQATT and CDR2 is SNEGSKA (reference sequence). Trimming took off 6 bases at V and 8 bases at J, with 17 bases between the two ends. The CDR3 protein is CSAPGRSRDEQFF. Here the CDR3 DNA reads TGCAGTGCCCCGGGCAGGTCGAGGGATGAGCAGTTCTTC.

This clonotype has a count of ten or more. The chain has TRBV4-3 and TRBJ1-2; 9 bases are shared with TRBD1. Germline V gene lookup returns CDR1 LGHNA and CDR2 YSLEER. The CDR3 sequence is 12 residues long. J was trimmed by 8 bases and V by 4 bases; bases with no gene match: 2. The CDR3, as DNA: TGCGCCAGCAGCCGGACAGGGGAAGGCTACACCTTC. It yields the protein CASSRTGEGYTF.

The V and J genes are TRBV12-3 or TRBV12-4 and TRBJ1-2, with a tentative D call TRBD1 (6 bases). V was cut by 1 base and J by 3 bases, with 18 bases left in between. This CDR3 is built from 17 residues. CDR3 sequence (DNA): TGTGCCAGCAGTTTAGTCCGGGCAGGGGAAGCGGACTATGGCTACACCTTC. It yields the protein CASSLVRAGEADYGYTF.

CDR3 nucleotide sequence: TGTGCCAGCAGCCAAGTAGCGGGCCAAGCCTACGAGCAGTACTTC. Residues: CASSQVAGQAYEQYF. The chain joins TRBV7-2 to TRBJ2-7; 7 nucleotides match TRBD2. CDR1 is SGHTA, CDR2 FQGNSA, per germline. The CDR3 consists of 15 residues. J gave up 2 bases and V 5 bases, and 9 bases lay outside the gene matches.

This sequence joins TRBV11-2 and TRBJ2-3, with 10 bases that match TRBD2. The CDR3 totals 15 residues. V gave up 5 bases and J gave up 4 bases; unmatched junction bases: 6. CDR1 is SGHAT and CDR2 is FQNNGV in the germline V gene. CDR3 DNA: TGTGCCAGCAGCATGCTAGCGGGAGTGCCAGATACGCAGTATTTT. Its protein product is CASSMLAGVPDTQYF.